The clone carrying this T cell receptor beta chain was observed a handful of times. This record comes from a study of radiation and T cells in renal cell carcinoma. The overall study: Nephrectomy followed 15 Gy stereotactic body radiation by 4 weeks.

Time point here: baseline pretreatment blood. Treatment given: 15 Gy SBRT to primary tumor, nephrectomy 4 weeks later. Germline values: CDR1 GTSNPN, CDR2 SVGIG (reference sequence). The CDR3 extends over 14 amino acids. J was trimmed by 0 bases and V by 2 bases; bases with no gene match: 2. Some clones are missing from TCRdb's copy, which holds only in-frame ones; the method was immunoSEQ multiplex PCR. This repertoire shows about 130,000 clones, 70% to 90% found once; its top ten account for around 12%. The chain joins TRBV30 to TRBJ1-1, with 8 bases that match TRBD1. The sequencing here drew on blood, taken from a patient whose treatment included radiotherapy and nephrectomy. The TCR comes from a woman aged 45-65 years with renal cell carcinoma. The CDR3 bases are TGTGCCTGGAGTTCGGACAGGGTGAACACTGAAGCTTTCTTT. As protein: CAWSSDRVNTEAFF.